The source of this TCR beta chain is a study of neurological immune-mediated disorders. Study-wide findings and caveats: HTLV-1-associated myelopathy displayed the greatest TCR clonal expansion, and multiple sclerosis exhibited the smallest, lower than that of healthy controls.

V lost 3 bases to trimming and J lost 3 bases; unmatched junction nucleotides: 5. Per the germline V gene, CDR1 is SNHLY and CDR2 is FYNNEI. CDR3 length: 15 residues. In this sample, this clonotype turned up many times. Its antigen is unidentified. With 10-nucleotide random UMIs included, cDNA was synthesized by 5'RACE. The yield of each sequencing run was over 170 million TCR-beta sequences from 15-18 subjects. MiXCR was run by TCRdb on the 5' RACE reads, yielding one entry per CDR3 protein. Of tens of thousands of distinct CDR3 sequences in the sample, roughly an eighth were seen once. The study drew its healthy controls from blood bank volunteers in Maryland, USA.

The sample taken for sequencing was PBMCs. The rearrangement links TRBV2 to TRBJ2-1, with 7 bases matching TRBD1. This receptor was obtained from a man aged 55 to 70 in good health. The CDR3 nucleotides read TGTGCCAGCAGTGATCCGGGACAGCGCTACAATGAGCAGTTCTTC. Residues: CASSDPGQRYNEQFF.